This TCR beta chain was recovered during a study of OX40 agonist ivuxolimab in advanced cancers. Study context: Prior anti-PD-1, anti-PD-L1 or anti-CTLA-4 therapy did not bar entry, and 40% had some. Partial responses occurred in Three dose-escalation patients, one with hepatocellular carcinoma and two with cutaneous melanoma.

V lost 0 bases and J lost 5, with 7 bases in between. The CDR3 consists of 13 residues. In germline, CDR1 is LGHNT, CDR2 FRNRAP. Only a few counts were recorded for this clone. Its antigen is as yet unknown. Profiling relied on immunoSEQ multiplex PCR, and the TCRdb table lists in-frame clones only, not all of them. The table lists tens of thousands of clones, 80% to 90% of them singletons, with under 7% in the top ten. Study outcomes and limitations: Low normalized clonal expansion also occurred in some nonresponding patients. CD8+ T cells (on average) carried more expanded clones than CD4+ T cells.

The J gene is TRBJ1-1, the V gene TRBV12-5; D not resolved. The TCR originated in an adult with an advanced solid tumor such as melanoma, head and neck, liver or kidney cancer. This specimen consisted of CD4+ or CD8+ T cells sorted from blood, obtained in a trial of the OX40 agonist ivuxolimab. CDR3 protein: CASGLVGGTEAFF. The CDR3 DNA reads TGTGCTAGTGGTTTGGTAGGTGGAACTGAAGCTTTCTTT.